This T cell receptor (beta chain) was identified during a study of shared clonotypes between healthy human individuals. Notes on the study in general: Some clonotypes were shared by all four sorted-subset donors, while others were not shared. The non-shared ones had lower generation probabilities than the shared ones. When naive CD4 clonotypes were compared across a few donors, 4% to 6.5% were shared. Rarefaction revealed incomplete sorted-subset sequencing despite large depth.

The sample holds one count of this clone. Its cognate antigen is unknown. Adult donors, all healthy and HIV-negative, had no recent acute infections or vaccinations. CDR1 and CDR2 (germline): MRHNA, SNTAGT. The CDR3 spans 13 residues. Trimming removed 2 bases from V and 4 bases from J, with 9 bases in between. TCRdb keeps only in-frame clones here, not all; method: immunoSEQ multiplex PCR. The data contain approximately 530,000 clones, approximately 95% of them singletons. The sequenced sample consisted of naive CD4+ T cells sorted from blood. Subset described: CD45RA+ positively selected. The receptor comes from a woman aged 25 to 39 in good health. The rearrangement links TRBV6-4 to TRBJ2-7; D might be TRBD1 (6 bases). CDR3 loop: CASSDPGVYEQYF. In DNA, the CDR3 is TGTGCCAGCAGTGACCCAGGGGTTTACGAGCAGTACTTC.